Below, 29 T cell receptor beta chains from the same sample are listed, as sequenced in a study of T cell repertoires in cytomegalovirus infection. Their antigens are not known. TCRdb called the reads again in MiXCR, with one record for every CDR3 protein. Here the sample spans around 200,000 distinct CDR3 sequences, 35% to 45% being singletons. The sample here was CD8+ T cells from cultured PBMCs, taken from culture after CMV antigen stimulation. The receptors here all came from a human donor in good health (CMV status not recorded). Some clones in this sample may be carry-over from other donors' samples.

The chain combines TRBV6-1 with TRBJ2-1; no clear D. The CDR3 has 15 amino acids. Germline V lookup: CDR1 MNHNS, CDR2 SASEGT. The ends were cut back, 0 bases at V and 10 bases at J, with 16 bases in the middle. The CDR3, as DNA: TGTGCCAGCAGTGAAGCGCCAATAAACGTAAACGAGCAGTTCTTC. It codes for CASSEAPINVNEQFF.

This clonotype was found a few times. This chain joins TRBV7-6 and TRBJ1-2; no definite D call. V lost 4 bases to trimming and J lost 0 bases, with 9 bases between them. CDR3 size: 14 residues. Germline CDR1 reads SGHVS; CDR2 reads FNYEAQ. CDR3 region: CASSSTPTNYGYTF. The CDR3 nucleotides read TGTGCCAGCAGCTCTACACCCACTAACTATGGCTACACCTTC.

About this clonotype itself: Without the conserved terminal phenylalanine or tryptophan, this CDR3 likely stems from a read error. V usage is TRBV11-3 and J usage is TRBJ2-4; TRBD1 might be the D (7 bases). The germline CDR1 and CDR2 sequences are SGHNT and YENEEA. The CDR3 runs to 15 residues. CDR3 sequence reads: CARRTGLLAQNIQYL. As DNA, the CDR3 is TGTGCCAGACGGACAGGCCTACTAGCCCAAAACATTCAGTACTTA.

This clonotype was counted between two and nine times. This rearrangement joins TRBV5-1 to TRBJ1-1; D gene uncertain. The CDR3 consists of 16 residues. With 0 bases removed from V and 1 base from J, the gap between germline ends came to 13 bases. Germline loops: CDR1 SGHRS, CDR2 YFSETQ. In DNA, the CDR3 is TGCGCCAGCAGCTTGGTTACTCTGGATACGAACACTGAAGCTTTCTTT. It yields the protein CASSLVTLDTNTEAFF.

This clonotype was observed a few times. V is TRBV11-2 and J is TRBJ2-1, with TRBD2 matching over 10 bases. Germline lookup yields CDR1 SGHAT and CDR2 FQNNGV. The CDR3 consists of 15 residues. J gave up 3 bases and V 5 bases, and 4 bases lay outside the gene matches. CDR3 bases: TGTGCCAGCAGCCATAGCGGGAGGAACTACAATGAGCAGTTCTTC. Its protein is CASSHSGRNYNEQFF.

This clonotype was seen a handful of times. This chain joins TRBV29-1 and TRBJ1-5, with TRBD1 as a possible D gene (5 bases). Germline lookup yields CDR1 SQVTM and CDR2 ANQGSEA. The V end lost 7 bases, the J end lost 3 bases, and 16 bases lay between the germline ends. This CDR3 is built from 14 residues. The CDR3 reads CSAAGTDPNQPQHF. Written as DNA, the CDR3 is TGCAGCGCGGCCGGGACGGATCCCAATCAGCCCCAGCATTTT.

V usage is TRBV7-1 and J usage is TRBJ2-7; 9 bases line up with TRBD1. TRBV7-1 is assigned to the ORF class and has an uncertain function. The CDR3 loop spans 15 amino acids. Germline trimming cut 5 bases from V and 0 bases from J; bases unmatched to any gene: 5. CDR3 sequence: CASSDGQGFSYEQYF. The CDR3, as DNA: TGTGCCAGCAGCGACGGACAGGGGTTCTCCTACGAGCAGTACTTC.

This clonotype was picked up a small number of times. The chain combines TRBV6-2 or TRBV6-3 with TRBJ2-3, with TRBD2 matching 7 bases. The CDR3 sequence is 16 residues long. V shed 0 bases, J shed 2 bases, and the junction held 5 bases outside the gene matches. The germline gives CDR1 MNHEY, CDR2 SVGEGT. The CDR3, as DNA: TGTGCCAGCAGTTACTCTACGGGAGGTCTCACAGATACGCAGTATTTT. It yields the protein CASSYSTGGLTDTQYF.

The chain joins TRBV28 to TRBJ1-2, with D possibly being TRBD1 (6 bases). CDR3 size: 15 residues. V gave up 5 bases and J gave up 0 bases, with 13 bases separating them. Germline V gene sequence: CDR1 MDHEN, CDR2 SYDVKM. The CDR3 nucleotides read TGTGCCAGCAGTGGAGACAGGTTTCCTAACTATGGCTACACCTTC. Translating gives CASSGDRFPNYGYTF.

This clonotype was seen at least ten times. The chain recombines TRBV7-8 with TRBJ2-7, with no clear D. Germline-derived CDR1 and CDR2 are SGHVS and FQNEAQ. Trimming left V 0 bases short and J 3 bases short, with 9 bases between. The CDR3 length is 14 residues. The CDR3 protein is CASSLARKGYEQYF. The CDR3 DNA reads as TGTGCCAGCAGCTTAGCGAGAAAGGGCTACGAGCAGTACTTC.

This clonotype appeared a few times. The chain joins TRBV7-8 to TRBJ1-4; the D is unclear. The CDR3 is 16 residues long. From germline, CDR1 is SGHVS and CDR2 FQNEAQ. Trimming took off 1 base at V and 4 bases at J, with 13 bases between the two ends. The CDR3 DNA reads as TGTGCCAGCAGCTTAGATGGCCAGGCCCTTAATGAAAAACTGTTTTTT. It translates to CASSLDGQALNEKLFF.

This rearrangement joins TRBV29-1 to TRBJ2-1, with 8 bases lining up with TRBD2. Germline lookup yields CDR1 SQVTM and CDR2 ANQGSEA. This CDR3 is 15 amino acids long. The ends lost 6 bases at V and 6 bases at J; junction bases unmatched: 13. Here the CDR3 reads CSVGDGLASPNEQFF. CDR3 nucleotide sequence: TGCAGCGTGGGAGATGGACTAGCAAGTCCCAATGAGCAGTTCTTC.

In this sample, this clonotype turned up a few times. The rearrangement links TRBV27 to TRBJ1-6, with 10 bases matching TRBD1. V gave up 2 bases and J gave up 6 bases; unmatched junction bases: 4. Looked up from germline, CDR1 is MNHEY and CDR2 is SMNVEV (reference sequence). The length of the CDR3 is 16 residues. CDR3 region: CASSLTRTGGNSPLHF. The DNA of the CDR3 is TGTGCCAGCAGTTTAACCCGGACAGGGGGTAATTCACCCCTCCACTTT.

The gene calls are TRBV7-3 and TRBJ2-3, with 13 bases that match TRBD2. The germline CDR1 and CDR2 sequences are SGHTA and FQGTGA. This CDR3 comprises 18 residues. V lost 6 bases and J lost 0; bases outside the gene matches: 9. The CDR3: CASSFLGLAGTSTDTQYF. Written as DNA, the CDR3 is TGTGCCAGCAGTTTTCTGGGACTAGCGGGGACAAGCACAGATACGCAGTATTTT.

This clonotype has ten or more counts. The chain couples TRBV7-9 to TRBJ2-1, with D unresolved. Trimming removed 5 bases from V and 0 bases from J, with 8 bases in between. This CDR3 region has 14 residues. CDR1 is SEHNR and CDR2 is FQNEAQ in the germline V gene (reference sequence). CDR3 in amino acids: CASSPPVSYNEQFF. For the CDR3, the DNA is TGTGCCAGCAGCCCCCCCGTCTCCTACAATGAGCAGTTCTTC.

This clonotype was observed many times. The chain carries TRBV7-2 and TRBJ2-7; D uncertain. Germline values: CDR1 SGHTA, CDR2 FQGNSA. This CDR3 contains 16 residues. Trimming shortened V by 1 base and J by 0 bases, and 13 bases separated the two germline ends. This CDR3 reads CASSLVSSLSSYEQYF. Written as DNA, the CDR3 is TGTGCCAGCAGCTTAGTGTCATCGTTGAGCTCCTACGAGCAGTACTTC.

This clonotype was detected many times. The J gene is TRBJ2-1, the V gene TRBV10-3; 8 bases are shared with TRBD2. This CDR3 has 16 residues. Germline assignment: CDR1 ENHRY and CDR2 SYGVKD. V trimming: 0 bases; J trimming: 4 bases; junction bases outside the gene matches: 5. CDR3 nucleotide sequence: TGTGCCATCAGTGAGTCAGAAGCGGGAGCTTACAATGAGCAGTTCTTC. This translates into CAISESEAGAYNEQFF.

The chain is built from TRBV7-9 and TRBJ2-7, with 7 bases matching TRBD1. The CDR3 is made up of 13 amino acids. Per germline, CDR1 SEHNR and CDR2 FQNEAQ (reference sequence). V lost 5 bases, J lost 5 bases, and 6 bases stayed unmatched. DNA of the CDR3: TGTGCCAGCAGCCTCGACAGGGCCCACGAGCAGTACTTC. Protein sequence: CASSLDRAHEQYF.

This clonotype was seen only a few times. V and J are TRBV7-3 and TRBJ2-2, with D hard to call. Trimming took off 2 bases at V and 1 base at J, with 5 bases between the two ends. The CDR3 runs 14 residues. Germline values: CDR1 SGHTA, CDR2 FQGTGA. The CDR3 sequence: CASSLGENTGELFF. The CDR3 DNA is TGTGCCAGCAGCTTAGGGGAGAACACCGGGGAGCTGTTTTTT.

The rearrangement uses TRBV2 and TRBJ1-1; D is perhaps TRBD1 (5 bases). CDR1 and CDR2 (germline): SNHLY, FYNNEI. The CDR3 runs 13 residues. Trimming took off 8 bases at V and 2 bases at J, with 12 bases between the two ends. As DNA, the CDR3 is TGTGCCAGCTATCGAAGGGACAACACTGAAGCTTTCTTT. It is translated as CASYRRDNTEAFF.

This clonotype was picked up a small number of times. The CDR3 loop reads CASTLGGSYNEQFF. Here the CDR3 DNA reads TGTGCCAGCACCCTAGGGGGTTCCTACAATGAGCAGTTCTTC. The gene calls are TRBV7-6 and TRBJ2-1; TRBD1 is a possible D gene (6 bases). The ends were cut back, 7 bases at V and 1 base at J, with 11 bases in the middle. CDR3 length: 14 residues. In germline, CDR1 is SGHVS, CDR2 FNYEAQ.

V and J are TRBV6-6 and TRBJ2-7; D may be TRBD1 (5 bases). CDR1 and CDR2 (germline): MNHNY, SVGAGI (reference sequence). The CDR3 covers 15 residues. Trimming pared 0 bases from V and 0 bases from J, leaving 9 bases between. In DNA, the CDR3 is TGTGCCAGCAGTTACTCGACAGCCAGCTCCTACGAGCAGTACTTC. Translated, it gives CASSYSTASSYEQYF.

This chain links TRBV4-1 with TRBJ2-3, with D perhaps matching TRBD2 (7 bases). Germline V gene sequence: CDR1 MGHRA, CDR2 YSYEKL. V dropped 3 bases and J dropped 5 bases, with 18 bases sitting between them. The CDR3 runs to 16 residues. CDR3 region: CASSQGAAGARDTQYF. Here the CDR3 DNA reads TGCGCCAGCAGCCAGGGGGCGGCGGGGGCCAGAGATACGCAGTATTTT.

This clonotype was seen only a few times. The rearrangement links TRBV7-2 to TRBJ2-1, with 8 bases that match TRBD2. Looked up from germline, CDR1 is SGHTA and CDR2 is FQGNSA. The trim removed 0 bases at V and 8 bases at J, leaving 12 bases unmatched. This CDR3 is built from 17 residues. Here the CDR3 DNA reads TGTGCCAGCAGCTTAGCTCTTATGGGGCGGGAGGAGGATGAGCAGTTCTTC. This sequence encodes CASSLALMGREEDEQFF.

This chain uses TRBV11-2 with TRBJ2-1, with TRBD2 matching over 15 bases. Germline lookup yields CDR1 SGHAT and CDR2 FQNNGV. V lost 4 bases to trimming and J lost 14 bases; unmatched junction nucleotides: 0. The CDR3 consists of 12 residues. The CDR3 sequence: CASSWTSGGEFF. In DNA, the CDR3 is TGTGCCAGCAGCTGGACTAGCGGGGGGGAGTTCTTC.

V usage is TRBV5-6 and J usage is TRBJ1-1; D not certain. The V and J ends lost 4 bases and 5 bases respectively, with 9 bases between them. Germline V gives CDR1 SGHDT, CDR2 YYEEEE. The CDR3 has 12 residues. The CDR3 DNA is TGTGCCAGCAGCACGGGAGATACTGAAGCTTTCTTT. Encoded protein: CASSTGDTEAFF.

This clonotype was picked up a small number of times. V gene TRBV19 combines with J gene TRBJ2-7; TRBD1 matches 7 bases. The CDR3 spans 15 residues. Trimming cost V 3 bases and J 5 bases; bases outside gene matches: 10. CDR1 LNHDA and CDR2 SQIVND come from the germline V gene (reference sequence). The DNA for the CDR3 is TGTGCCAGTAGTATCGCAGACAGGGCCAACGACGAGCAGTACTTC. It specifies CASSIADRANDEQYF.

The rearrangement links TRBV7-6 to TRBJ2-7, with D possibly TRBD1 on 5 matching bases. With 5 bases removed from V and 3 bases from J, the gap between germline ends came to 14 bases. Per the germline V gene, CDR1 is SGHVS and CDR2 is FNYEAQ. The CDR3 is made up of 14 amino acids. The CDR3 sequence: CASSQITGYYEQYF. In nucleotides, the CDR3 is TGTGCCAGCAGCCAAATCACAGGATACTACGAGCAGTACTTC.

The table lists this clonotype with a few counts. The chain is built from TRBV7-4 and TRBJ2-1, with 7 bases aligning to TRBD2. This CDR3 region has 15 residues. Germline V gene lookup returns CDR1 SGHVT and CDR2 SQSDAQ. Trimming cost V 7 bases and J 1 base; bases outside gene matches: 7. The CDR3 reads CASIREGWSYNEQFF. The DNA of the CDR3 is TGTGCCAGCATCAGGGAGGGGTGGTCCTACAATGAGCAGTTCTTC.